Included here is one T cell receptor (beta chain) sequence, with context. Trimming took 1 base from V and 4 from J; bases not matched to a gene: 10. The germline V gene has CDR1 SEHNR and CDR2 FQNEAQ (reference sequence). This CDR3 contains 16 residues. The table came from immunoSEQ multiplex PCR; TCRdb's copy has only in-frame clones and leaves some out. The sample includes over 15,000 clones, roughly 70% of them seen just once. The sample originates from a study of tumor-infiltrating lymphocytes in localized non-small cell lung cancer. This sequence was found in a human donor with non-small cell lung cancer. The chain employs TRBV7-9 and TRBJ2-7; TRBD1 matches at 7 bases. Source material: lung tumor tissue. The CDR3 protein is CASSLGDSRPLYEQYF. The CDR3 coding sequence is TGTGCCAGCAGCTTAGGGGACAGTCGACCCCTGTACGAGCAGTACTTC.